One and the same sample provided the 5 T cell receptor beta chains below, sequenced in a study of cytomegalovirus exposure and HLA in healthy donors. Vbeta (60) and Jbeta (13) primers were used in the PCR. Some clones are missing from TCRdb's copy, which holds only in-frame ones; the method was immunoSEQ multiplex PCR. The data show over 150,000 clones, around 86% seen once. Sequenced sample: PBMCs. Every receptor here comes from a girl aged 2-15 years in good health and CMV-seropositive.

CDR3 sequence: CAWSVGTVNTEAFF. CDR3 DNA: TGTGCCTGGAGCGTGGGTACAGTGAACACTGAAGCTTTCTTT. This sequence joins TRBV30 and TRBJ1-1; D uncertain. Trimming cost V 3 bases and J 0 bases, with 11 bases left between them. This CDR3 has 14 amino acids. Germline-derived CDR1 and CDR2 are GTSNPN and SVGIG (reference sequence).

The chain employs TRBV5-4 and TRBJ1-5; TRBD1 matches at 8 bases. The V gene's germline CDR1 is SGHNT and CDR2 YYREEE (reference sequence). CDR3 length: 19 residues. Trimming removed 3 bases from V and 2 bases from J; junction bases left unmatched: 16. This CDR3 reads CASSSKRTGSGIRNQPQHF. The CDR3 nucleotides read TGTGCCAGCAGCTCCAAGAGGACAGGGTCCGGTATTCGCAATCAGCCCCAGCATTTT. Full variable domain (outside the CDR3, taken from reference TRBV5-4 and TRBJ1-5): ETGVTQSPTHLIKTRGQQVTLRCSSQSGHNTVSWYQQALGQGPQFIFQYYREEENGRGNFPPRFSGLQFPNYSSELNVNALELDDSALYLCASSSKRTGSGIRNQPQHFGDGTRLSIL.

This clone was counted between two and nine times. The J gene is TRBJ1-3, the V gene TRBV7-9; D is unresolved. The V and J ends lost 4 bases and 0 bases respectively, with 10 bases between them. This CDR3 spans 15 amino acids. Germline-derived CDR1 and CDR2 are SEHNR and FQNEAQ (reference sequence). This CDR3 is CASSSTASSGNTIYF. DNA for the CDR3: TGTGCCAGCAGCTCGACGGCTAGCTCTGGAAACACCATATATTTT.

The CDR3, as DNA: TGTGCCAGCAGTGACAGTAGCGGGGGCTCCTACGAGCAGTACTTC. Translation gives CASSDSSGGSYEQYF. The gene calls are TRBV6-1 and TRBJ2-7; 9 bases are shared with TRBD2. V shed 3 bases, J shed 0 bases, and the junction held 3 bases outside the gene matches. Germline V gene lookup returns CDR1 MNHNS and CDR2 SASEGT. This CDR3 contains 15 residues.

The V gene is TRBV6-6, the J gene TRBJ1-1, with 7 bases matching TRBD1. The V segment lost 6 bases and the J segment 5 bases; nucleotides outside the gene matches: 9. The CDR3 length is 14 residues. Germline assignment: CDR1 MNHNY and CDR2 SVGAGI (reference sequence). The CDR3 sequence is CASRSVQGITEAFF. The CDR3 region has the DNA TGTGCCAGCAGAAGCGTACAGGGGATAACTGAAGCTTTCTTT.